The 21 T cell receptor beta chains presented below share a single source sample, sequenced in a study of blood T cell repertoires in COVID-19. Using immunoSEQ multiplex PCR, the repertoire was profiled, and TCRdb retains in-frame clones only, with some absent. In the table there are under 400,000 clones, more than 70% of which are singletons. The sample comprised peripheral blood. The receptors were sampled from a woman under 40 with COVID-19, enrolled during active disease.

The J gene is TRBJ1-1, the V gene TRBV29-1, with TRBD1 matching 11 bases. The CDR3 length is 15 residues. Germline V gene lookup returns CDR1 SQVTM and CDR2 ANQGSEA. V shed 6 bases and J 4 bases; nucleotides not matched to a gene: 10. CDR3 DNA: TGCAGCGTAGAGGACAGGGGGCTCGTCGTCACTGAAGCTTTCTTT. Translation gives CSVEDRGLVVTEAFF.

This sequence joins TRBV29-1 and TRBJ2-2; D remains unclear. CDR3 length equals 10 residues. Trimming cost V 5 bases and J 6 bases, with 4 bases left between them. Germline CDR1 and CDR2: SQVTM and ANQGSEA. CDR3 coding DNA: TGCAGCGTTCTCTCCGGGGAGCTGTTTTTT. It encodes CSVLSGELFF.

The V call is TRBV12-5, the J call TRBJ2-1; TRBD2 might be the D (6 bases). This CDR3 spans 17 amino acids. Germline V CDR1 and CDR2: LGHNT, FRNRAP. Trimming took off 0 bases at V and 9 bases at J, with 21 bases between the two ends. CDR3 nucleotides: TGTGCTAGTGGTTTGGTACTAGGCAGGGAGGCTCAAGGTGAGCAGTTCTTC. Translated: CASGLVLGREAQGEQFF.

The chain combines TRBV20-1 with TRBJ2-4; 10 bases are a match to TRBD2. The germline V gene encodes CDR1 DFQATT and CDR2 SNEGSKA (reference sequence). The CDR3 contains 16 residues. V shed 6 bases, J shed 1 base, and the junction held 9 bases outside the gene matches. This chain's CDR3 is CSASLLAGVAKNIQYF. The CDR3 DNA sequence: TGCAGTGCCAGTCTTCTAGCGGGAGTTGCCAAAAACATTCAGTACTTC.

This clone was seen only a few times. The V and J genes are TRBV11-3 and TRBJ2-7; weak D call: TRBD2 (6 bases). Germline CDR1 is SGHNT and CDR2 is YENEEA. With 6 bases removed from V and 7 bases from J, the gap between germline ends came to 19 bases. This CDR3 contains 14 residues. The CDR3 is CASSPYGGELEQYF. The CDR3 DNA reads TGTGCCAGCAGTCCTTACGGGGGAGAGCTGGAGCAGTACTTC.

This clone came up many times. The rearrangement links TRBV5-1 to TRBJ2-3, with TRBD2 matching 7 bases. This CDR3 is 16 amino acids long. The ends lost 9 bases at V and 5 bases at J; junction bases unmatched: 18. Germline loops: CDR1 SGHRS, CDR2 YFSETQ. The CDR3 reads CAMDSLTGGRGDTQYF. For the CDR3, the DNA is TGCGCCATGGACTCGTTGACGGGAGGCCGCGGAGATACGCAGTATTTT.

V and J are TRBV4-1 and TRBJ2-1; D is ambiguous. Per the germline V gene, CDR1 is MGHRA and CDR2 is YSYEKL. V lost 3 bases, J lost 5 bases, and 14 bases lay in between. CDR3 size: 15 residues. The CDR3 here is CASSHPRRTDNEQFF. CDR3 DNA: TGCGCCAGCAGCCACCCACGGAGAACCGACAATGAGCAGTTCTTC.

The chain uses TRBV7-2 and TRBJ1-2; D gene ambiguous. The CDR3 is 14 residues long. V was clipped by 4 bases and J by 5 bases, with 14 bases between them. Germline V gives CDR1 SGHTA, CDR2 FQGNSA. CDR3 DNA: TGTGCCAGCAGCTCATTGGCGGGATGGTATGGCTACACCTTC. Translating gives CASSSLAGWYGYTF. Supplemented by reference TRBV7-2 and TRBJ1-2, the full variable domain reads GAGVSQSPSNKVTEKGKDVELRCDPISGHTALYWYRQSLGQGLEFLIYFQGNSAPDKSGLPSDRFSAERTGGSVSTLTIQRTQQEDSAVYLCASSSLAGWYGYTFGSGTRLTVV.

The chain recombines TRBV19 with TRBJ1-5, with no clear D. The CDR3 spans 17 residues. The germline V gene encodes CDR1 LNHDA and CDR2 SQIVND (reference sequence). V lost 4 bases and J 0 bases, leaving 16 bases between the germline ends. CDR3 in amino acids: CASSSSGSPYSNQPQHF. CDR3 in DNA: TGTGCCAGTAGTAGCTCGGGGTCCCCGTATAGCAATCAGCCCCAGCATTTT.

The CDR3: CASSLAGGPGEQYF. Written as DNA, the CDR3 is TGTGCCAGCAGTCTAGCGGGAGGGCCTGGGGAGCAGTACTTC. The genes are TRBV6-2 or TRBV6-3 and TRBJ2-7; 12 bases fit TRBD2. Trimming took 5 bases from V and 7 from J; bases not matched to a gene: 6. CDR3 size: 14 residues. The germline CDR1 and CDR2 sequences are MNHEY and SVGEGT.

The CDR3 reads CAWSASWRGWEQYF. Written as DNA, the CDR3 is TGTGCCTGGAGTGCCAGCTGGCGGGGGTGGGAGCAGTACTTC. The V gene is TRBV30, the J gene TRBJ2-7; 7 bases fit TRBD2. Germline lookup yields CDR1 GTSNPN and CDR2 SVGIG (reference sequence). This CDR3 has 14 amino acids. V gave up 1 base and J gave up 7 bases; unmatched junction bases: 10.

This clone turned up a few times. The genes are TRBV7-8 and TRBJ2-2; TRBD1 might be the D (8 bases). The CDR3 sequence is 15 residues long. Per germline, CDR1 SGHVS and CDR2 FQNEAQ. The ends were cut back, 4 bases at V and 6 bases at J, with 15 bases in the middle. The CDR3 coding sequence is TGTGCCAGCAGCTCGGAACAGGGGGGGGCCGGGGAGCTGTTTTTT. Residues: CASSSEQGGAGELFF. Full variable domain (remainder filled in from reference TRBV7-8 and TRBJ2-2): GAGVSQSPRYKVAKRGQDVALRCDPISGHVSLFWYQQALGQGPEFLTYFQNEAQLDKSGLPSDRFFAERPEGSVSTLKIQRTQQEDSAVYLCASSSEQGGAGELFFGEGSRLTVL.

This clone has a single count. The CDR3 here is CASSSPRPSSYNSPLHF. The DNA of the CDR3 is TGTGCCAGCAGCTCCCCTAGGCCCAGCTCCTATAATTCACCCCTCCACTTT. The J gene is TRBJ1-6, the V gene TRBV7-3; D remains ambiguous. Trimming stripped 4 bases from V and 0 bases from J, with 13 bases between. The CDR3 is 17 residues long. Germline values: CDR1 SGHTA, CDR2 FQGTGA.

For the CDR3, the DNA is TGTGCCAGTAGTGTAGCCGGGACTAGCGGGTCTTTTAACACCGGGGAGCTGTTTTTT. As protein: CASSVAGTSGSFNTGELFF. V is TRBV19 and J is TRBJ2-2; TRBD2 agrees at 12 bases. V lost 5 bases, J lost 2 bases, and 12 bases stayed unmatched. The CDR3 length is 19 residues. CDR1 and CDR2 from the germline V gene are LNHDA and SQIVND (reference sequence).

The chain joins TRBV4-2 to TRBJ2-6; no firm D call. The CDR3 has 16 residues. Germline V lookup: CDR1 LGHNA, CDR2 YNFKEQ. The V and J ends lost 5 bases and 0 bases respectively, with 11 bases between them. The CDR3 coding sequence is TGTGCCAGCAGCAAAGTAAAGAGCTCTGGGGCCAACGTCCTGACTTTC. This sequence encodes CASSKVKSSGANVLTF.

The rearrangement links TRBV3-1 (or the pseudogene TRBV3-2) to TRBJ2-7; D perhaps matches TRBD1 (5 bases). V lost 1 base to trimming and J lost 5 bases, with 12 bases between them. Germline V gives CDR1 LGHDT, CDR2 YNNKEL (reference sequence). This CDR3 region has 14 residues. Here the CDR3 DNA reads TGTGCCAGCAGCCAAGGAGTCAGGGTGGACGAGCAGTACTTC. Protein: CASSQGVRVDEQYF.

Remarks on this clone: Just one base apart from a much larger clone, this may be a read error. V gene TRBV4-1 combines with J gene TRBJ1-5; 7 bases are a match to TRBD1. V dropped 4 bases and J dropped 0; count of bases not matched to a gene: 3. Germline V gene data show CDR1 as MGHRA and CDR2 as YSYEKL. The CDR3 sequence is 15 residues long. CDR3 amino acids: CASSLGTVSNQPQHF. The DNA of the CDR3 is TGCGCCAGCAGCCTCGGGACAGTTAGCAATCAGCCCCAGCATTTT.

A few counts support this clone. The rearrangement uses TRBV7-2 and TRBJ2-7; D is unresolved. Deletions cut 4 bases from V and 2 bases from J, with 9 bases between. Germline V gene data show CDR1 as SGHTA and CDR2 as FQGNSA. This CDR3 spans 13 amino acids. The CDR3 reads CASSSPPAYEQYF. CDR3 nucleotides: TGTGCCAGCAGCTCCCCTCCGGCCTACGAGCAGTACTTC.

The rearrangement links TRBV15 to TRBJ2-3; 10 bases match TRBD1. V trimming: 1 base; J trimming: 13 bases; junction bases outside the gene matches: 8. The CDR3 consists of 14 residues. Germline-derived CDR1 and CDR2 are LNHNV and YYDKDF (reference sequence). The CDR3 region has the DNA TGTGCCACCAGCAGAGGGGGGACAGGGGAAAGGAAGTATTTT. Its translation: CATSRGGTGERKYF.

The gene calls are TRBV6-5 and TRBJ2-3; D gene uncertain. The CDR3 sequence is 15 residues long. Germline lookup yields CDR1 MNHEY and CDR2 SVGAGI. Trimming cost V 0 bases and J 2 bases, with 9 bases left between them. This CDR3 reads CASSYSELLTDTQYF. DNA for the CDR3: TGTGCCAGCAGTTACTCAGAGCTACTCACAGATACGCAGTATTTT.

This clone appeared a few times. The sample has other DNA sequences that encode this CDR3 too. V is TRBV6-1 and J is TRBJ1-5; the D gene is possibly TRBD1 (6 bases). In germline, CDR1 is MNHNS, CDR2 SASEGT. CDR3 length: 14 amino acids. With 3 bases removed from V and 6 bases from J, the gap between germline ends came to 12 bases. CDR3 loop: CASSEGASSQPQHF. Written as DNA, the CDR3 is TGTGCCAGCAGTGAGGGGGCCTCTAGTCAGCCCCAGCATTTT.